The sequence of this T cell receptor beta chain was determined in a study of molecular identifiers for immune sequencing clone quantification. Ten or more counts support this clonotype. TCRdb called the PCR reads again in MiXCR, with one record for every CDR3 protein. Seen here are approximately 500,000 distinct CDR3 sequences, over 20% observed once, and the top ten hold approximately 0.84%. The CDR3 has 16 amino acids. Trimming removed 0 bases from V and 2 bases from J; junction bases left unmatched: 3. From germline, CDR1 is SGDLS and CDR2 YYNGEE. V and J are TRBV9 and TRBJ2-1; TRBD2 aligns across 9 bases. The source is a human donor in good health. Some libraries in this study had Jurkat cell RNA spiked in. Source material: naive CD8+ T cells from blood, with Jurkat cell RNA spiked in. The subset here: FACS-sorted CD8+CD4-CCR7+CD45RA+ naive T cells. The CDR3 nucleotides are TGTGCCAGCAGCGTAGTCGAGCGGGGGGCCTACAATGAGCAGTTCTTC. Protein product: CASSVVERGAYNEQFF.